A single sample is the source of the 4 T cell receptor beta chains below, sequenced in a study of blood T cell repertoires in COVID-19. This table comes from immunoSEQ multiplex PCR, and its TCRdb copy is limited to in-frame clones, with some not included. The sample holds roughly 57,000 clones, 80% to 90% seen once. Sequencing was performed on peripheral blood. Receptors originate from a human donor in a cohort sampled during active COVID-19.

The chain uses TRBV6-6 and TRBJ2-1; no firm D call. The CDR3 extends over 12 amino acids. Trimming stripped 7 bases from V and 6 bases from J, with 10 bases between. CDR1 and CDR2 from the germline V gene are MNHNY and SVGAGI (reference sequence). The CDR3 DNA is TGTGCCAGCACAAACCCGAGCAATGAGCAGTTCTTC. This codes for CASTNPSNEQFF.

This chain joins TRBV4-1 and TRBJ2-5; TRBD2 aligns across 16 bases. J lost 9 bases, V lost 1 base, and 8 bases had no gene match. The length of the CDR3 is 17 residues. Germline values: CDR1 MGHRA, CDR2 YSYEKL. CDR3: CASSQAMGLAGGQAQYF. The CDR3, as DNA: TGCGCCAGCAGCCAAGCGATGGGACTAGCGGGGGGGCAAGCCCAGTACTTC.

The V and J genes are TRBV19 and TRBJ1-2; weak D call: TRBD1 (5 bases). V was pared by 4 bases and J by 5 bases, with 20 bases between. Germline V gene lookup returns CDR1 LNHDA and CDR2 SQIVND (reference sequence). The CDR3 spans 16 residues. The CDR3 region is CASSNEDTISLYGYTF. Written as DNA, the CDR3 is TGTGCCAGTAGTAATGAGGACACAATATCGTTGTATGGCTACACCTTC.

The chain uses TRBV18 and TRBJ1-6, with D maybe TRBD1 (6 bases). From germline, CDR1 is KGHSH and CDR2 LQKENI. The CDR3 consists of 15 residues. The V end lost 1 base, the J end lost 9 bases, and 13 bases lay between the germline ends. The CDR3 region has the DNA TGTGCCAGCTCACCACAGGGGGTCTCTGGTTCACCCCTCCACTTT. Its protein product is CASSPQGVSGSPLHF.